These T cell receptor beta chains were read from a single sample in a study of blood T cell repertoires in COVID-19. Using immunoSEQ multiplex PCR, the repertoire was profiled, and TCRdb retains in-frame clones only, with some absent. This table holds more than 300,000 clones, over 75% found once. Sequencing was performed on peripheral blood. Receptors originate from a woman aged 25 to 39 with COVID-19, enrolled during active disease. Both conserved end residues are part of each CDR3. D genes are given only for firm matches. Clone size, where shown, is once, few, many, or a class for clones that have expanded.

clone size: .; J gene: TRBJ2-3; V gene: TRBV7-9; D gene: TRBD2; CDR3 DNA: TGTGCCAGCAGCTTAGGGCTTACGACTAGCGGGAGAACAGATACGCAGTATTTT; CDR3 protein: CASSLGLTTSGRTDTQYF
clone size: .; J gene: TRBJ2-7; V gene: TRBV2; D gene: .; CDR3 DNA: TGTGCCAGCAGTGAGTATGGCGGGGCGACCTACGAGCAGTACTTC; CDR3 protein: CASSEYGGATYEQYF
clone size: .; J gene: TRBJ2-1; V gene: TRBV4-1; D gene: .; CDR3 DNA: TGCGCCAGCAGCCAAGACTACCAACTCCGGGAGCAGTTCTTC; CDR3 protein: CASSQDYQLREQFF
clone size: .; J gene: TRBJ2-5; V gene: TRBV5-1; D gene: TRBD1; CDR3 DNA: TGCGCCAGCAGCCTTCCTGGACAGGCTCAAGAGACCCAGTACTTC; CDR3 protein: CASSLPGQAQETQYF
clone size: .; J gene: TRBJ2-7; V gene: TRBV5-1; D gene: TRBD2; CDR3 DNA: TGCGCCAGCAGTCTGACTAGCGGGAGGGCCGAAAGCTACGAGCAGTACTTC; CDR3 protein: CASSLTSGRAESYEQYF
clone size: .; J gene: TRBJ2-3; V gene: TRBV27; D gene: TRBD2; CDR3 DNA: TGTGCCAGCAGTCCGCCCCCGGGACTAGCGGGGACAGATACGCAGTATTTT; CDR3 protein: CASSPPPGLAGTDTQYF
clone size: .; J gene: TRBJ1-6; V gene: TRBV6-5; D gene: .; CDR3 DNA: TGTGCCTCCGCCGGGACAAATTCACCCCTCCACTTT; CDR3 protein: CASAGTNSPLHF
clone size: .; J gene: TRBJ1-6; V gene: TRBV6-5; D gene: .; CDR3 DNA: TGTGCCAGCAGTTATCAAAGAGGGGGAGGGTCACCCCTCCACTTT; CDR3 protein: CASSYQRGGGSPLHF
clone size: .; J gene: TRBJ1-1; V gene: TRBV5-1; D gene: TRBD1; CDR3 DNA: TGCGCCAGCAGCTTGAGTACAGGGGAGGACACTGAAGCTTTCTTT; CDR3 protein: CASSLSTGEDTEAFF
clone size: .; J gene: TRBJ2-3; V gene: TRBV18; D gene: TRBD2; CDR3 DNA: TGTGCCAGCTCACGGACTAGCGGGACTAGCACAGATACGCAGTATTTT; CDR3 protein: CASSRTSGTSTDTQYF
clone size: .; J gene: TRBJ2-7; V gene: TRBV7-2; D gene: TRBD2; CDR3 DNA: TGTGCCAGCAGCGGAGGTGGGACTAGCGTCTCCTACGAGCAGTACTTC; CDR3 protein: CASSGGGTSVSYEQYF
clone size: .; J gene: TRBJ2-3; V gene: TRBV11-2; D gene: .; CDR3 DNA: TGTGCCAGCAGCTTAGGCCTTGACAGAGGCACAGATACGCAGTATTTT; CDR3 protein: CASSLGLDRGTDTQYF
clone size: .; J gene: TRBJ2-7; V gene: TRBV7-2; D gene: .; CDR3 DNA: TGTGCCAGCAGCTTTGGTCACCAAGCAGGGGAGCAGTACTTC; CDR3 protein: CASSFGHQAGEQYF
clone size: .; J gene: TRBJ2-3; V gene: TRBV5-1; D gene: TRBD1; CDR3 DNA: TGCGCCAGCAGCCCGTCGGGACAGTTCATAGATACGCAGTATTTT; CDR3 protein: CASSPSGQFIDTQYF
clone size: once; J gene: TRBJ2-1; V gene: TRBV7-9; D gene: TRBD2; CDR3 DNA: TGTGCCAGCAGCTTTTCTAGCGGGAGGGCCGGTGCGAATGAGCAGTTCTTC; CDR3 protein: CASSFSSGRAGANEQFF
clone size: .; J gene: TRBJ2-3; V gene: TRBV5-4; D gene: .; CDR3 DNA: TGTGCCAGCAGCCCAAAATTAGCGGCTAGCACAGATACGCAGTATTTT; CDR3 protein: CASSPKLAASTDTQYF
clone size: .; J gene: TRBJ1-4; V gene: TRBV5-6; D gene: .; CDR3 DNA: TGTGCCAGCAGCTTGGGGACAGCTAATGAAAAACTGTTTTTT; CDR3 protein: CASSLGTANEKLFF
clone size: .; J gene: TRBJ2-7; V gene: TRBV27; D gene: .; CDR3 DNA: TGTGCCAGCAGTTTGGGCCCCCCCTACGAGCAGTACTTC; CDR3 protein: CASSLGPPYEQYF
clone size: .; J gene: TRBJ1-4; V gene: TRBV19; D gene: .; CDR3 DNA: TGTGCCAGCCTATGGCGGGAAAAACTGTTTTTT; CDR3 protein: CASLWREKLFF
clone size: .; J gene: TRBJ2-1; V gene: TRBV5-4; D gene: .; CDR3 DNA: TGTGCCAGCAGCTTTGGGGGCCGGTTTAGCTCCTACAATGAGCAGTTCTTC; CDR3 protein: CASSFGGRFSSYNEQFF
clone size: .; J gene: TRBJ2-5; V gene: TRBV13; D gene: TRBD2; CDR3 DNA: TGTGCCAGCAGCTACCCTCTAGCGGACCAAGAGACCCAGTACTTC; CDR3 protein: CASSYPLADQETQYF
clone size: .; J gene: TRBJ2-7; V gene: TRBV19; D gene: .; CDR3 DNA: TGTGCCAGTAGTATTGGCTCGGTCGGAGGGAACGAGCAGTACTTC; CDR3 protein: CASSIGSVGGNEQYF
clone size: .; J gene: TRBJ2-1; V gene: TRBV27; D gene: .; CDR3 DNA: TGTGCCAGCAGTGCGACTAGTTCTGCGCAGTTCTTC; CDR3 protein: CASSATSSAQFF
clone size: .; J gene: TRBJ2-7; V gene: TRBV7-2; D gene: .; CDR3 DNA: TGTGCCAGCAGCATCAGGGGAAGCTCCTACGAGCAGTACTTC; CDR3 protein: CASSIRGSSYEQYF
clone size: .; J gene: TRBJ1-2; V gene: TRBV12-3/TRBV12-4; D gene: TRBD1; CDR3 DNA: TGTGCCAGCAGTTCGGGACAGCCGTCCGGCTACACCTTC; CDR3 protein: CASSSGQPSGYTF
clone size: .; J gene: TRBJ1-3; V gene: TRBV7-8; D gene: TRBD1; CDR3 DNA: TGTGCCAGCAGCTCCTACCCAAGACAGGGCTCCACCATTAGCTCTGGAAACACCATATATTTT; CDR3 protein: CASSSYPRQGSTISSGNTIYF
clone size: once; J gene: TRBJ2-5; V gene: TRBV9; D gene: TRBD2; CDR3 DNA: TGTGCCAGCAGCCTTTCTAGCGGGAGTAAGGAGACCCAGTACTTC; CDR3 protein: CASSLSSGSKETQYF
clone size: .; J gene: TRBJ2-5; V gene: TRBV5-6; D gene: .; CDR3 DNA: TGTGCCAGCAGCTTGGATTGGGGGCGCGAGGAGACCCAGTACTTC; CDR3 protein: CASSLDWGREETQYF
clone size: .; J gene: TRBJ1-1; V gene: TRBV7-3; D gene: .; CDR3 DNA: TGTGCCAGCAGCCTCGGGTCGAACACTGAAGCTTTCTTT; CDR3 protein: CASSLGSNTEAFF
clone size: few; J gene: TRBJ1-2; V gene: TRBV4-2; D gene: .; CDR3 DNA: TGTGCCAGCAGCCAAGATGGGGGAGGGCCCCGGGTTAGCTATGGCTACACCTTC; CDR3 protein: CASSQDGGGPRVSYGYTF
clone size: few; J gene: TRBJ1-3; V gene: TRBV28; D gene: .; CDR3 DNA: TGTGCCAGCAGTTTGGTCAGCTCTGGAAACACCATATATTTT; CDR3 protein: CASSLVSSGNTIYF
clone size: .; J gene: TRBJ2-3; V gene: TRBV27; D gene: .; CDR3 DNA: TGTGCCAGCGGTACAATAGGGCCTAGCCCGTTCACAGATACGCAGTATTTT; CDR3 protein: CASGTIGPSPFTDTQYF
clone size: .; J gene: TRBJ1-6; V gene: TRBV7-8; D gene: TRBD1; CDR3 DNA: TGTGCCAGCAGCCCTGGAGGGACAGGGCCTTCACCCCTCCACTTT; CDR3 protein: CASSPGGTGPSPLHF
clone size: .; J gene: TRBJ2-7; V gene: TRBV29-1; D gene: TRBD2; CDR3 DNA: TGCAGCGTCGCGGGACTAGCGGGGTCCTCCTACGAGCAGTACTTC; CDR3 protein: CSVAGLAGSSYEQYF
clone size: .; J gene: TRBJ2-7; V gene: TRBV28; D gene: TRBD1; CDR3 DNA: TGTGCCAGCAGTTCCCCGTTCGTACAGGGGGCCTTCACCTACGAGCAGTACTTC; CDR3 protein: CASSSPFVQGAFTYEQYF
clone size: .; J gene: TRBJ1-3; V gene: TRBV2; D gene: .; CDR3 DNA: TGTGCCAGCAGTGCAGAAGGGGTTTTTGGAAACACCATATATTTT; CDR3 protein: CASSAEGVFGNTIYF
clone size: .; J gene: TRBJ2-7; V gene: TRBV6-2/TRBV6-3; D gene: TRBD2; CDR3 DNA: TGTGCCAGCAGTGTAGGACTAGCGGGAGGGCCTCCCTACGAGCAGTACTTC; CDR3 protein: CASSVGLAGGPPYEQYF
clone size: .; J gene: TRBJ2-2; V gene: TRBV7-6; D gene: TRBD2; CDR3 DNA: TGTGCCAGCAGTAGAGGTCGCGGGAGGGCCTTCTCGAACACCGGGGAGCTGTTTTTT; CDR3 protein: CASSRGRGRAFSNTGELFF
clone size: .; J gene: TRBJ2-3; V gene: TRBV7-9; D gene: TRBD2; CDR3 DNA: TGTGCCAGCAGCTTCTTAGCGGGAATAGGCACAGATACGCAGTATTTT; CDR3 protein: CASSFLAGIGTDTQYF
clone size: .; J gene: TRBJ1-6; V gene: TRBV30; D gene: .; CDR3 DNA: TGTGCCTGGAGTGTCACGCCAGCGAACTATAATTCACCCCTCCACTTT; CDR3 protein: CAWSVTPANYNSPLHF
clone size: .; J gene: TRBJ2-2; V gene: TRBV3-1/TRBV3-2; D gene: TRBD2; CDR3 DNA: TGTGCCAGCAGCGGAAGCCTGGGACTAGCGGAAGATGACACCGGGGAGCTGTTTTTT; CDR3 protein: CASSGSLGLAEDDTGELFF